One and the same sample provided the 17 T cell receptor beta chains below, sequenced in a study of blood T cell repertoires in COVID-19. The method was immunoSEQ multiplex PCR; TCRdb's version includes in-frame clones alone and lacks a portion of them. The sample shows some 140,000 clones, 75% to 85% of them seen only once. The material sequenced was peripheral blood. These receptors were taken from a woman aged 55-69 years with COVID-19, enrolled during active disease.

The gene calls are TRBV29-1 and TRBJ2-1; 8 nucleotides line up with TRBD1. The CDR3 length is 14 residues. V shed 7 bases and J 1 base; nucleotides not matched to a gene: 6. Germline V gene data show CDR1 as SQVTM and CDR2 as ANQGSEA. The DNA for the CDR3 is TGCAGCGCCCACGGGGACAGGTCCTACAATGAGCAGTTCTTC. Residues: CSAHGDRSYNEQFF.

The rearrangement links TRBV6-1 to TRBJ1-3, with no clear D. The CDR3 has 14 residues. Trimming removed 3 bases from V and 0 bases from J, with 6 bases in between. Per the germline V gene, CDR1 is MNHNS and CDR2 is SASEGT. For the CDR3, the DNA is TGTGCCAGCAGTGATCTTTTCTCTGGAAACACCATATATTTT. Translating it yields CASSDLFSGNTIYF.

The chain combines TRBV9 with TRBJ2-5, with D possibly TRBD2 on 6 matching bases. Germline loops: CDR1 SGDLS, CDR2 YYNGEE. This CDR3 contains 15 residues. V shed 0 bases and J shed 5 bases, with 14 bases lying between them. CDR3 sequence (DNA): TGTGCCAGCAGCGTAGAGGGAGTTCGGGGGGAGACCCAGTACTTC. It encodes CASSVEGVRGETQYF.

This clone has more than one count but fewer than ten. The rearrangement uses TRBV6-5 and TRBJ2-1; 13 nucleotides line up with TRBD2. This CDR3 spans 15 amino acids. V lost 7 bases, J lost 9 bases, and 9 bases stayed unmatched. Germline CDR1 reads MNHEY; CDR2 reads SVGAGI. This chain's CDR3 is CASKPTSGGAGEQFF. For the CDR3, the DNA is TGTGCCAGCAAACCCACTAGCGGGGGGGCGGGTGAGCAGTTCTTC.

The rearrangement joins TRBV6-5 to TRBJ1-5; maybe TRBD1 (6 bases). This CDR3 contains 14 residues. V dropped 7 bases and J dropped 3 bases, with 13 bases sitting between them. CDR1 and CDR2 (germline): MNHEY, SVGAGI. This chain's CDR3 is CASKIGQNNQPQHF. The CDR3 bases are TGTGCCAGCAAAATCGGACAGAACAATCAGCCCCAGCATTTT.

The genes are TRBV28 and TRBJ1-4; 10 bases map to TRBD1. CDR3 length: 14 residues. The V and J ends lost 6 bases and 10 bases, in that order; junction bases with no gene match: 8. Per germline, CDR1 MDHEN and CDR2 SYDVKM. CDR3 nucleotides: TGTGCCAGCAGGCCCGGGACAGGGGAGGGAAAACTGTTTTTT. This encodes CASRPGTGEGKLFF.

This rearrangement joins TRBV27 to TRBJ1-5; possibly TRBD1 for D (5 bases). The CDR3 runs to 12 residues. Germline V gene lookup returns CDR1 MNHEY and CDR2 SMNVEV (reference sequence). V shed 7 bases and J shed 2 bases, with 6 bases lying between them. CDR3 sequence reads: CASKTGNQPQHF. As DNA, the CDR3 is TGTGCCAGCAAGACAGGCAATCAGCCCCAGCATTTT.

CDR3 coding DNA: TGTGCCAGCAGCTCCCGGACAGGTGGGACCTACGAGCAGTACTTC. Translating gives CASSSRTGGTYEQYF. The chain employs TRBV11-2 and TRBJ2-7; TRBD1 matches at 7 bases. Per germline, CDR1 SGHAT and CDR2 FQNNGV. V was clipped by 4 bases and J by 2 bases; unmatched bases: 8. The CDR3 is 15 residues long.

The chain joins TRBV25-1 to TRBJ1-6; D unresolved. The CDR3 has 14 residues. Germline CDR1 is MGHDK and CDR2 is SYGVNS. Trimming stripped 3 bases from V and 0 bases from J, with 3 bases between. Here the CDR3 DNA reads TGTGCCAGCAGTGACAGCTCCTATAATTCACCCCTCCACTTT. Translated: CASSDSSYNSPLHF.

This clone was seen a single time. The chain employs TRBV29-1 and TRBJ1-2; 9 bases line up with TRBD1. Germline V CDR1 and CDR2: SQVTM, ANQGSEA. J gave up 5 bases and V 3 bases, and 4 bases lay outside the gene matches. CDR3 length equals 13 residues. CDR3 sequence: CSVDTQGAYGYTF. The CDR3 bases are TGCAGCGTTGACACACAGGGGGCATATGGCTACACCTTC.

The gene calls are TRBV30 and TRBJ1-1, with no clear D. The CDR3 sequence is 13 residues long. The V gene lost 8 bases and the J gene lost 1 base, with 14 bases spanning the gap. Per the germline V gene, CDR1 is GTSNPN and CDR2 is SVGIG (reference sequence). The CDR3 region has the DNA TGTGCCCGAGGGCGTCTACAGAACACTGAAGCTTTCTTT. This sequence encodes CARGRLQNTEAFF.

The chain combines TRBV5-4 with TRBJ2-5, with TRBD2 matching over 8 bases. There are 14 residues in the CDR3. Germline V gene lookup returns CDR1 SGHNT and CDR2 YYREEE (reference sequence). J gave up 1 base and V 5 bases, and 4 bases lay outside the gene matches. The CDR3 DNA sequence: TGTGCCAGCAGTTCCGGGACTAGCCAAGAGACCCAGTACTTC. Protein sequence: CASSSGTSQETQYF.

V gene TRBV19 combines with J gene TRBJ1-4; 10 nucleotides line up with TRBD1. From germline, CDR1 is LNHDA and CDR2 SQIVND (reference sequence). The CDR3 consists of 15 residues. Germline trimming cut 4 bases from V and 7 bases from J; bases unmatched to any gene: 6. The CDR3 is CASSSFGTGAEKLFF. The CDR3 nucleotides read TGTGCCAGTAGTAGCTTTGGGACAGGGGCTGAAAAACTGTTTTTT.

V is TRBV27 and J is TRBJ1-2; 8 nucleotides match TRBD1. Germline values: CDR1 MNHEY, CDR2 SMNVEV (reference sequence). The CDR3 consists of 17 residues. V dropped 2 bases and J dropped 1; count of bases not matched to a gene: 9. CDR3 region: CASSLGGQDVGNYGYTF. The CDR3 region has the DNA TGTGCCAGCAGTTTAGGGGGACAGGATGTCGGTAACTATGGCTACACCTTC.

This clone was picked up one time. The chain recombines TRBV3-1 (or the pseudogene TRBV3-2) with TRBJ1-1, with D possibly TRBD1 on 5 matching bases. Trimming stripped 6 bases from V and 4 bases from J, with 15 bases between. The CDR3 spans 14 residues. The germline V gene encodes CDR1 LGHDT and CDR2 YNNKEL (reference sequence). The CDR3 DNA follows: TGTGCCAGCAGGAAAAAGAATAGGGGCACTGAAGCTTTCTTT. Its protein product is CASRKKNRGTEAFF.

The CDR3 sequence: CASSKGGSWTYNEQFF. The DNA for the CDR3 is TGTGCCAGCTCCAAAGGAGGGTCGTGGACCTACAATGAGCAGTTCTTC. V is TRBV7-3 and J is TRBJ2-1; TRBD2 might be the D (6 bases). CDR1 and CDR2 from the germline V gene are SGHTA and FQGTGA. CDR3 length: 16 residues. Trimming shortened V by 8 bases and J by 2 bases, and 19 bases separated the two germline ends.

The chain is built from TRBV14 and TRBJ1-3, with D possibly being TRBD1 (6 bases). Germline CDR1 reads SGHDN; CDR2 reads FVKESK. The CDR3 consists of 12 residues. V was pared by 3 bases and J by 11 bases, with 11 bases between. The CDR3 spells CASSHKGVAIYF. CDR3 DNA: TGTGCCAGCAGCCATAAGGGGGTCGCCATATATTTT.